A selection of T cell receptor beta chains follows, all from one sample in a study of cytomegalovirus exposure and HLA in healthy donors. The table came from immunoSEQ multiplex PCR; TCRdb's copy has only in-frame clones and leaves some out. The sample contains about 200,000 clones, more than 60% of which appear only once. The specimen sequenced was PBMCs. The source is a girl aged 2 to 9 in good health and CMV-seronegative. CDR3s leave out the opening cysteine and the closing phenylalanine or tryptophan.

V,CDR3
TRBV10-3,AISETGQGGEQY
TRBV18,ASSPQAGDNQPQH
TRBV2,ATPPRGF
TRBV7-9,ASSTTGGPYSNQPQH
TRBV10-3,AIRQGFAGNTIY
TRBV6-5,ASRTGLGGPQY
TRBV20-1,SASLFEAF
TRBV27,ASSLTGVSYNSPLH
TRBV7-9,ASSSTPLTDTQY
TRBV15,ATSTRQEFTGELF